These 27 T cell receptor beta chains originate from one sample sequenced in a study of blood T cells in healthy people across ages. Combining a sample-barcoded 5' primer with a J-beta primer mix, a second PCR ran for 7 to 11 cycles. One entry per CDR3 protein results from TCRdb running MiXCR on the 5' RACE reads. The sample shows about 1 million distinct CDR3 sequences, around 45% of them seen only once. The specimen sequenced was blood. The source of these receptors is a woman between 55 and 75 years old in good health.

Regarding this clonotype: One junction end does not reproduce the germline sequence, and a read error may be involved. The rearrangement links TRBV6-1 to TRBJ2-1; D is perhaps TRBD2 (5 bases). Germline CDR1 is MNHNS and CDR2 is SASEGT. The CDR3 consists of 13 residues. In DNA form, the CDR3 reads TGTACCAGCAGCGCTGTGGAGGCGCGTGAGCAGTTCTTC. It yields the protein CTSSAVEAREQFF.

There are a few counts of this clonotype. The chain combines TRBV10-3 with TRBJ2-7, with 8 bases fitting TRBD1. V was clipped by 10 bases and J by 5 bases; unmatched bases: 13. The CDR3 sequence is 14 residues long. CDR1 is ENHRY and CDR2 is SYGVKD in the germline V gene. This CDR3 reads CATDSGTGLNEQYF. CDR3 DNA sequence: TGTGCCACGGATTCCGGGACAGGTCTCAACGAGCAGTACTTC.

The CDR3 region has the DNA TGTGCCAGCAGTTTAACGCAGGGAGGCAATTCACCCCTCCACTTT. It specifies CASSLTQGGNSPLHF. This chain connects TRBV28 to TRBJ1-6; maybe TRBD1 (5 bases). Germline V lookup: CDR1 MDHEN, CDR2 SYDVKM. The CDR3 loop spans 15 amino acids. V dropped 2 bases and J dropped 7 bases, with 12 bases sitting between them.

DNA of the CDR3: TGTGCCAGCAGCTATTTATCTTTAGAGACCCAGTACTTC. Protein sequence: CASSYLSLETQYF. The chain has TRBV7-9 and TRBJ2-5; D remains ambiguous. V was clipped by 4 bases and J by 4 bases, with 10 bases between them. This CDR3 is built from 13 residues. Germline loops: CDR1 SEHNR, CDR2 FQNEAQ (reference sequence). Based on the CDR3 plus reference TRBV7-9 and TRBJ2-5, the full variable domain is DTGVSQNPRHKITKRGQNVTFRCDPISEHNRLYWYRQTLGQGPEFLTYFQNEAQLEKSRLLSDRFSAERPKGSFSTLEIQRTEQGDSAMYLCASSYLSLETQYFGPGTRLLVL.

The chain links TRBV21-1 to TRBJ1-6; TRBD1 is taken as the D call from the table, unchecked against the DNA. TRBV21-1 counts as a pseudogene. The CDR3 runs 16 residues. This chain's CDR3 is CASSIRQGADNSPLHF. In DNA, the CDR3 is TGTGCCAGCAGCATCCGACAGGGGGCGGATAATTCACCCCTCCACTTT.

This clonotype was seen just once. The chain couples TRBV3-1 to TRBJ1-2, with no clear D. The CDR3 spans 11 residues. V was trimmed by 2 bases and J by 9 bases, leaving 7 bases between them. The germline V gene has CDR1 LGHDT and CDR2 YNNKEL (reference sequence). The CDR3 nucleotides are TGTGCCAGCAGCCAACCTCCGAGCTACACCTTC. It is translated as CASSQPPSYTF.

The rearrangement joins TRBV5-1 to TRBJ2-7; D is unresolved. Trimming removed 0 bases at V and 0 bases at J, with 10 bases between. CDR3 length: 15 amino acids. The germline gives CDR1 SGHRS, CDR2 YFSETQ. CDR3 sequence reads: CASSLVPVSSYEQYF. The CDR3 DNA is TGCGCCAGCAGCTTGGTTCCGGTTAGCTCCTACGAGCAGTACTTC.

CDR3 sequence: CASSLGTSGRYYEQYF. CDR3 nucleotides: TGTGCCAGCAGCTTAGGAACTAGCGGGCGTTACTACGAGCAGTACTTC. The chain combines TRBV7-9 with TRBJ2-7, with 9 bases that match TRBD2. The trim removed 1 base at V and 3 bases at J, leaving 7 bases unmatched. Looked up from germline, CDR1 is SEHNR and CDR2 is FQNEAQ (reference sequence). This CDR3 region has 16 residues.

As concerns this clonotype: At one boundary the junction diverges from the germline segment, which might be a read error. The genes are TRBV15 and TRBJ2-3, with 8 positions matching TRBD2. Germline loops: CDR1 LNHNV, CDR2 YYDKDF (reference sequence). The CDR3 extends over 21 amino acids. The CDR3 reads CATSRDGAKPGRVGATDTPYF. The CDR3 bases are TGTGCCACCAGCAGAGACGGTGCTAAACCCGGGAGGGTGGGAGCGACAGATACGCCGTATTTT.

This clonotype occurred a few times. The V gene is TRBV12-3 or TRBV12-4, the J gene TRBJ2-1, with 12 bases identical to TRBD2. The V segment lost 3 bases and the J segment 8 bases; nucleotides outside the gene matches: 11. CDR3 length: 17 amino acids. CDR3 loop: CASSFPSSGRAPDEQFF. The CDR3 nucleotides are TGTGCCAGCAGTTTTCCCTCTAGCGGGAGGGCCCCGGATGAGCAGTTCTTC.

Only a few counts were recorded for this clonotype. This chain uses TRBV29-1 with TRBJ2-7; either TRBD1 or TRBD2 may supply D (5 bases each). Trimming removed 2 bases at V and 2 bases at J, with 13 bases between. Germline assignment: CDR1 SQVTM and CDR2 ANQGSEA. The CDR3 covers 14 residues. The CDR3 reads CSVEKEDKAYEQYF. DNA for the CDR3: TGCAGCGTTGAAAAGGAGGACAAAGCCTACGAGCAGTACTTC.

The V gene is TRBV28, the J gene TRBJ2-5; D not resolved. The germline V gene encodes CDR1 MDHEN and CDR2 SYDVKM. V lost 3 bases and J 5 bases, leaving 10 bases between the germline ends. The CDR3 sequence is 13 residues long. The CDR3 spells CASSFDPWETQYF. CDR3 in DNA: TGTGCCAGCAGTTTTGACCCATGGGAGACCCAGTACTTC.

The rearrangement uses TRBV28 and TRBJ2-7; D assignment may be TRBD1 or TRBD2 (5 bases each). Germline V gene data show CDR1 as MDHEN and CDR2 as SYDVKM. V dropped 10 bases and J dropped 7 bases, with 20 bases sitting between them. This CDR3 has 13 amino acids. The CDR3 DNA is TGTGCCAACTCCTCCCGGGGCGCCGAGGAGCAGTACTTC. This translates into CANSSRGAEEQYF.

This chain connects TRBV9 to TRBJ1-4; TRBD1 agrees at 7 bases. Germline values: CDR1 SGDLS, CDR2 YYNGEE. CDR3 length: 15 amino acids. V shed 3 bases and J 8 bases; nucleotides not matched to a gene: 10. The CDR3 sequence is CASSDGRGREEKLFF. CDR3 sequence (DNA): TGTGCCAGCAGCGATGGGAGGGGGCGGGAAGAAAAACTGTTTTTT.

This rearrangement joins TRBV12-3 or TRBV12-4 to TRBJ2-2, with 14 bases lining up with TRBD2. CDR3 length: 16 amino acids. J was trimmed by 7 bases and V by 3 bases; bases with no gene match: 4. The CDR3 nucleotides are TGTGCCAGCAGTTTTGGGACTAGCGGGAGAATCGGGGAGCTGTTTTTT. Encoded protein: CASSFGTSGRIGELFF.

This clonotype has just one count. The chain uses TRBV18 and TRBJ2-3, with a weak D call TRBD2 (5 bases). The CDR3 runs 17 residues. Germline loops: CDR1 KGHSH, CDR2 LQKENI. V lost 1 base to trimming and J lost 2 bases, with 16 bases between them. In DNA form, the CDR3 reads TGTGCCAGCTCACCACGGGATAGCGCAAGTCACACAGATACGCAGTATTTT. It yields the protein CASSPRDSASHTDTQYF.

On this clonotype itself: This could be a read error, since a much larger clone is one nucleotide away. This chain uses TRBV7-2 with TRBJ2-7; 7 positions agree with TRBD1. The ends lost 5 bases at V and 1 base at J; junction bases unmatched: 5. Germline CDR1 and CDR2: SGHTA and FQGNSA. The CDR3 consists of 14 residues. The CDR3 loop reads CASSALDRSYEQYF. The CDR3 DNA sequence: TGTGCCAGCAGCGCACTGGACAGGTCCTACGAGCAGTACTTC.

The chain employs TRBV7-9 and TRBJ2-5; D not resolved. Between the trimmed V and J ends, which lost 1 base and 10 bases, there was a span of 7 bases. This CDR3 is built from 11 residues. The germline V gene encodes CDR1 SEHNR and CDR2 FQNEAQ (reference sequence). In DNA form, the CDR3 reads TGTGCCAGCAGCTTAGACGACGACCAGTACTTC. Its protein product is CASSLDDDQYF. Looking up the rest from reference TRBV7-9 and TRBJ2-5 gives the full variable domain: DTGVSQNPRHKITKRGQNVTFRCDPISEHNRLYWYRQTLGQGPEFLTYFQNEAQLEKSRLLSDRFSAERPKGSFSTLEIQRTEQGDSAMYLCASSLDDDQYFGPGTRLLVL.

There are a few counts of this clonotype. V usage is TRBV29-1 and J usage is TRBJ2-1, with 7 bases fitting TRBD2. V shed 7 bases, J shed 6 bases, and the junction held 12 bases outside the gene matches. Germline lookup yields CDR1 SQVTM and CDR2 ANQGSEA. The CDR3 totals 14 residues. The CDR3 DNA is TGCAGCGGCGAGGTGAGGACTAGTGCCAATGAGCAGTTCTTC. This sequence encodes CSGEVRTSANEQFF.

This rearrangement joins TRBV7-2 to TRBJ1-2; 10 nucleotides match TRBD1. The CDR3 runs 13 residues. Germline values: CDR1 SGHTA, CDR2 FQGNSA. The J segment lost 7 bases and the V segment lost 6 bases, leaving 5 bases of the junction unmatched. CDR3 sequence (DNA): TGTGCCAGCAGTTCGACAGGGGGCACTGGCTACACCTTC. It yields the protein CASSSTGGTGYTF. The full variable domain, in which reference TRBV7-2 and TRBJ1-2 provide the parts outside the CDR3, is GAGVSQSPSNKVTEKGKDVELRCDPISGHTALYWYRQSLGQGLEFLIYFQGNSAPDKSGLPSDRFSAERTGGSVSTLTIQRTQQEDSAVYLCASSSTGGTGYTFGSGTRLTVV.

With respect to this clonotype: The junction and the germline gene differ at one end; a read error may be behind it. The gene calls are TRBV18 and TRBJ2-1; TRBD1 or TRBD2 may be the D gene (5 bases each). CDR3 size: 16 residues. Germline V CDR1 and CDR2: KGHSH, LQKENI. CDR3 in DNA: TGTGCCAGCTCACATTTAGGGGACGGACCTTACAGTGAGCAGTTCTTC. It codes for CASSHLGDGPYSEQFF.

This clonotype has only a few counts. The chain uses TRBV9 and TRBJ2-3, with a tentative D call TRBD1 (6 bases). Trimming removed 5 bases from V and 0 bases from J, with 16 bases in between. This CDR3 spans 16 amino acids. CDR1 and CDR2 from the germline V gene are SGDLS and YYNGEE. The CDR3 DNA sequence: TGTGCCAGCAGTCGGGACAACACCTTTAGCACAGATACGCAGTATTTT. It is translated as CASSRDNTFSTDTQYF.

The chain employs TRBV6-5 and TRBJ1-5, with a tentative D call TRBD1 (6 bases). From germline, CDR1 is MNHEY and CDR2 SVGAGI. The ends were cut back, 0 bases at V and 7 bases at J, with 13 bases in the middle. CDR3 length equals 15 residues. CDR3 in amino acids: CASSYSKGGRQPQHF. CDR3 in DNA: TGTGCCAGCAGTTACTCAAAGGGGGGCAGACAGCCCCAGCATTTT.

This clonotype was seen more than once but under ten times. The J gene is TRBJ1-2, the V gene TRBV9, with TRBD1 matching 8 bases. Germline V gene lookup returns CDR1 SGDLS and CDR2 YYNGEE. V gave up 4 bases and J gave up 6 bases; unmatched junction bases: 2. This CDR3 contains 12 residues. The CDR3 bases are TGTGCCAGCAGCCAGGGGGCGGATGGCTACACCTTC. It yields the protein CASSQGADGYTF.

The CDR3 DNA follows: TGTGCCAGCAGTACCGGGACAGGGGGGCCGGACAGCAATCAGCCCCAGCATTTT. Translation gives CASSTGTGGPDSNQPQHF. The chain employs TRBV12-3 or TRBV12-4 and TRBJ1-5, with 11 bases aligning to TRBD1. Trimming at V came to 5 bases and at J to 1 base, leaving 10 bases not matched to a gene. This CDR3 has 18 residues.

V is TRBV7-9 and J is TRBJ1-5; weak D call: TRBD1 (6 bases). The V gene's germline CDR1 is SEHNR and CDR2 FQNEAQ (reference sequence). The CDR3 has 17 amino acids. The V and J ends lost 5 bases and 3 bases respectively, with 20 bases between them. Here the CDR3 reads CASSPTARTGPNQPQHF. Here the CDR3 DNA reads TGTGCCAGCAGCCCTACCGCCCGTACAGGGCCCAATCAGCCCCAGCATTTT. Complete variable domain (other parts from reference TRBV7-9 and TRBJ1-5): DTGVSQNPRHKITKRGQNVTFRCDPISEHNRLYWYRQTLGQGPEFLTYFQNEAQLEKSRLLSDRFSAERPKGSFSTLEIQRTEQGDSAMYLCASSPTARTGPNQPQHFGDGTRLSIL.

V gene TRBV6-5 combines with J gene TRBJ2-3; TRBD2 agrees at 7 bases. Trimming removed 0 bases from V and 1 base from J; junction bases left unmatched: 7. The CDR3 has 17 amino acids. Germline CDR1 is MNHEY and CDR2 is SVGAGI. CDR3 amino acids: CASSYSLPLAGTDTQYF. The CDR3 nucleotides are TGTGCCAGCAGTTACTCTTTGCCCCTAGCGGGCACAGATACGCAGTATTTT.